The 30 T cell receptor beta chains given below trace back to one sample, sequenced in a study of blood T cell repertoires in COVID-19. Data came from immunoSEQ multiplex PCR; TCRdb stores just in-frame clones and leaves some out. The sample contains more than 80,000 clones, roughly 88% of which appear only once. The sequenced material came from peripheral blood. Every receptor here comes from a man aged 45-65 years with active COVID-19.

This chain joins TRBV4-2 and TRBJ2-7; 8 nucleotides match TRBD2. The CDR3 sequence is 16 residues long. CDR1 and CDR2 from the germline V gene are LGHNA and YNFKEQ. Unmatched junction bases numbered 12, after V lost 4 bases and J lost 4 bases. The DNA for the CDR3 is TGTGCCAGCAGCCGAGACCCGGGGGGGCACTTGTACGAGCAGTACTTC. Translation gives CASSRDPGGHLYEQYF.

This clone was picked up a small number of times. The CDR3 region has the DNA TGTGCCAGCAGCAAAGGTGGGCAGGATAGCAATCAGCCCCAGCATTTT. This codes for CASSKGGQDSNQPQHF. The chain is built from TRBV21-1 and TRBJ1-5; TRBD1 reflects the table's D call only, with no check against the DNA. TRBV21-1 has pseudogene status. The CDR3 loop spans 16 amino acids.

This clone was detected only a few times. The chain couples TRBV28 to TRBJ2-7; a weak D match, TRBD1 (6 bases). V was shortened by 1 base and J by 5 bases, with 12 bases between the two germline ends. The V gene's germline CDR1 is MDHEN and CDR2 SYDVKM. CDR3 size: 14 residues. CDR3 in amino acids: CASSLYGGRHEQYF. The CDR3 DNA reads TGTGCCAGCAGTTTATATGGGGGCAGACACGAGCAGTACTTC. Filled out from reference TRBV28 and TRBJ2-7, the complete variable domain reads DVKVTQSSRYLVKRTGEKVFLECVQDMDHENMFWYRQDPGLGLRLIYFSYDVKMKEKGDIPEGYSVSREKKERFSLILESASTNQTSMYLCASSLYGGRHEQYFGPGTRLTVT.

The gene calls are TRBV2 and TRBJ1-1; TRBD1 agrees at 8 bases. The CDR3 spans 15 residues. J gave up 4 bases and V 1 base, and 5 bases lay outside the gene matches. Germline CDR1 reads SNHLY; CDR2 reads FYNNEI. CDR3 DNA: TGTGCCAGCAGTGAAGGAAGGACAGGGATCACTGAAGCTTTCTTT. This codes for CASSEGRTGITEAFF.

CDR3 DNA sequence: TGTGCCAGCCGGGGTGGAGGACCTAATGAAAAACTGTTTTTT. Protein product: CASRGGGPNEKLFF. This sequence joins TRBV27 and TRBJ1-4, with no clear D. Trimming left V 8 bases short and J 3 bases short, with 13 bases between. In germline, CDR1 is MNHEY, CDR2 SMNVEV (reference sequence). The CDR3 has 14 amino acids.

V gene TRBV30 combines with J gene TRBJ1-6, with D perhaps TRBD1 (5 bases). The length of the CDR3 is 15 residues. Germline assignment: CDR1 GTSNPN and CDR2 SVGIG (reference sequence). V was clipped by 4 bases and J by 8 bases, with 18 bases between them. CDR3 protein: CAWTQQGIWDSPLHF. The CDR3 coding sequence is TGTGCCTGGACTCAGCAGGGAATTTGGGATTCACCCCTCCACTTT.

This clone has a handful of counts. The V and J genes are TRBV11-1 and TRBJ2-1, with a weak D call TRBD1 (5 bases). This CDR3 has 15 amino acids. Trimming left V 5 bases short and J 2 bases short, with 13 bases between. Germline V gene lookup returns CDR1 SGHAT and CDR2 FQDESV (reference sequence). The CDR3: CASSPDGAPYNEQFF. The CDR3 region has the DNA TGTGCCAGCAGCCCTGATGGGGCCCCCTACAATGAGCAGTTCTTC. Using reference TRBV11-1 and TRBJ2-1 for the parts outside the CDR3, the full variable domain is EAEVAQSPRYKITEKSQAVAFWCDPISGHATLYWYRQILGQGPELLVQFQDESVVDDSQLPKDRFSAERLKGVDSTLKIQPAELGDSAMYLCASSPDGAPYNEQFFGPGTRLTVL.

CDR3 nucleotides: TGTGCCAGCAGCTTGGACAGGGGACCTGAAAAACTGTTTTTT. It encodes CASSLDRGPEKLFF. V is TRBV7-2 and J is TRBJ1-4; 9 bases are shared with TRBD1. Trimming took 3 bases from V and 7 from J; bases not matched to a gene: 3. This CDR3 contains 14 residues. CDR1 and CDR2 (germline): SGHTA, FQGNSA.

This clone was found a few times. V gene TRBV6-2 or TRBV6-3 combines with J gene TRBJ2-2; a possible D gene is TRBD1 (6 bases). The CDR3 sequence is 15 residues long. Looked up from germline, CDR1 is MNHEY and CDR2 is SVGEGT. Trimming pared 5 bases from V and 3 bases from J, leaving 13 bases between. CDR3 nucleotides: TGTGCCAGCAGTCCCCCGGACAGCTACACCGGGGAGCTGTTTTTT. This codes for CASSPPDSYTGELFF.

The rearrangement joins TRBV6-2 or TRBV6-3 to TRBJ2-3; a possible D gene is TRBD2 (6 bases). From germline, CDR1 is MNHEY and CDR2 SVGEGT. There are 16 residues in the CDR3. V dropped 4 bases and J dropped 4 bases, with 18 bases sitting between them. The DNA of the CDR3 is TGTGCCAGCAGTTTTTCCCGAGGAGGGCTATCAGATACGCAGTATTTT. As protein: CASSFSRGGLSDTQYF.

This clone is a singleton in its sample. The V and J genes are TRBV3-1 (or the pseudogene TRBV3-2) and TRBJ2-3, with TRBD2 identical over 11 bases. The CDR3 loop spans 18 amino acids. Germline V CDR1 and CDR2: LGHDT, YNNKEL (reference sequence). V shed 6 bases, J shed 1 base, and the junction held 12 bases outside the gene matches. CDR3 region: CASSSGPSGGRGTDTQYF. DNA for the CDR3: TGTGCCAGCAGTTCAGGGCCTAGCGGGGGGAGGGGCACAGATACGCAGTATTTT.

A word on this clone: The same CDR3 arises from other DNA sequences in this sample as well. V is TRBV18 and J is TRBJ1-5; 7 bases are a match to TRBD1. Trimming cost V 4 bases and J 3 bases; bases outside gene matches: 6. Germline lookup yields CDR1 KGHSH and CDR2 LQKENI. This CDR3 contains 15 residues. The CDR3 bases are TGTGCCAGCTCACTTGCGGGACAGCCCAATCAGCCCCAGCATTTT. Amino acid sequence: CASSLAGQPNQPQHF.

V gene TRBV28 combines with J gene TRBJ1-1, with D uncertain. Germline V gene sequence: CDR1 MDHEN, CDR2 SYDVKM. Trimming removed 3 bases at V and 6 bases at J, with 11 bases between. This CDR3 spans 13 amino acids. CDR3 loop: CASSLSGGAEAFF. The DNA of the CDR3 is TGTGCCAGCAGTTTGTCGGGAGGCGCTGAAGCTTTCTTT. The variable domain in full, completed from reference TRBV28 and TRBJ1-1, reads DVKVTQSSRYLVKRTGEKVFLECVQDMDHENMFWYRQDPGLGLRLIYFSYDVKMKEKGDIPEGYSVSREKKERFSLILESASTNQTSMYLCASSLSGGAEAFFGQGTRLTVV.

The V and J genes are TRBV28 and TRBJ2-7; 10 positions match TRBD1. CDR1 is MDHEN, CDR2 SYDVKM, per germline. The CDR3 consists of 17 residues. V was pared by 3 bases and J by 2 bases, with 10 bases of the junction left unmatched. This CDR3 reads CASSFLGRDRGAYEQYF. CDR3 DNA sequence: TGTGCCAGCAGTTTTCTGGGCCGGGACAGGGGAGCCTACGAGCAGTACTTC.

The chain joins TRBV7-2 to TRBJ2-7; 8 bases match TRBD1. The CDR3 is 17 residues long. Germline V CDR1 and CDR2: SGHTA, FQGNSA. Trimming at V came to 6 bases and at J to 1 base, leaving 14 bases not matched to a gene. CDR3 region: CASRNYRDRLSSYEQYF. The CDR3 nucleotides are TGTGCCAGCAGGAACTACCGGGACAGGCTTTCGTCCTACGAGCAGTACTTC. Together with reference TRBV7-2 and TRBJ2-7, the CDR3 gives the full variable domain: GAGVSQSPSNKVTEKGKDVELRCDPISGHTALYWYRQSLGQGLEFLIYFQGNSAPDKSGLPSDRFSAERTGGSVSTLTIQRTQQEDSAVYLCASRNYRDRLSSYEQYFGPGTRLTVT.

The V call is TRBV19, the J call TRBJ2-2, with D maybe TRBD2 (5 bases). Germline CDR1 LNHDA, CDR2 SQIVND (reference sequence). Trimming removed 7 bases from V and 3 bases from J, with 15 bases in between. The CDR3 length is 15 residues. CDR3 in amino acids: CASTLLLVDTGELFF. The CDR3 bases are TGTGCCAGTACTTTGTTACTAGTTGACACCGGGGAGCTGTTTTTT.

The chain joins TRBV7-3 to TRBJ2-7; 8 nucleotides agree with TRBD2. V lost 5 bases and J lost 4; bases outside the gene matches: 10. CDR3 length equals 15 residues. Germline V gene data show CDR1 as SGHTA and CDR2 as FQGTGA. This chain's CDR3 is CASSQNGGALYEQYF. The DNA for the CDR3 is TGTGCCAGCAGCCAGAACGGGGGGGCGCTTTACGAGCAGTACTTC.

This clone showed up just once. The rearrangement links TRBV6-2 or TRBV6-3 to TRBJ1-4, with TRBD1 matching over 8 bases. The CDR3 spans 15 residues. Germline V gene sequence: CDR1 MNHEY, CDR2 SVGEGT. V trimming: 2 bases; J trimming: 8 bases; junction bases outside the gene matches: 7. In DNA, the CDR3 is TGTGCCAGCAGTTACCCGGGACAGGCCGAAGAAAAACTGTTTTTT. Encoded protein: CASSYPGQAEEKLFF.

The chain is built from TRBV29-1 and TRBJ1-2, with 11 bases fitting TRBD1. Losses at the gene ends were 8 bases for V and 8 bases for J; bases not matched to a gene: 10. The CDR3 is 13 amino acids. CDR1 and CDR2 from the germline V gene are SQVTM and ANQGSEA. CDR3 nucleotides: TGCAGCTCTACGGGGACAGGGGGTGAAGGCTACACCTTC. Translating gives CSSTGTGGEGYTF.

The chain has TRBV19 and TRBJ2-7; TRBD1 matches 9 bases. V shed 7 bases and J 9 bases; nucleotides not matched to a gene: 16. This CDR3 region has 15 residues. CDR1 is LNHDA, CDR2 SQIVND, per germline (reference sequence). Here the CDR3 DNA reads TGTGCCAGTACTTCCCCCGGGACAGGGACTATCGCGCAGTACTTC. Residues: CASTSPGTGTIAQYF.

This clone was counted only a few times. The rearrangement links TRBV7-6 to TRBJ2-7; 8 bases agree with TRBD2. The germline CDR1 and CDR2 sequences are SGHVS and FNYEAQ. The CDR3 totals 13 residues. The V and J ends lost 2 bases and 6 bases, in that order; junction bases with no gene match: 3. The CDR3: CASSLLRGGEQYF. As DNA, the CDR3 is TGTGCCAGCAGCTTACTCCGGGGGGGCGAGCAGTACTTC.

The chain couples TRBV9 to TRBJ2-1; D might be TRBD2 (7 bases). This CDR3 is built from 18 residues. In germline, CDR1 is SGDLS, CDR2 YYNGEE. With 0 bases removed from V and 6 bases from J, the gap between germline ends came to 22 bases. CDR3 sequence reads: CASSVDGGQGGSSNEQFF. Here the CDR3 DNA reads TGTGCCAGCAGCGTAGATGGGGGGCAGGGCGGGAGTTCCAATGAGCAGTTCTTC.

V and J are TRBV7-3 and TRBJ1-1; D ambiguous. V was trimmed by 0 bases and J by 1 base, leaving 9 bases between them. The CDR3 contains 15 residues. Germline V gives CDR1 SGHTA, CDR2 FQGTGA. This CDR3 reads CASSLTAQSNTEAFF. As DNA, the CDR3 is TGTGCCAGCAGCTTAACGGCCCAATCGAACACTGAAGCTTTCTTT.

J is TRBJ1-1 and V is TRBV4-1, with D possibly being TRBD1 (6 bases). CDR3 size: 15 residues. V was cut by 3 bases and J by 2 bases, with 13 bases left in between. Germline V CDR1 and CDR2: MGHRA, YSYEKL. Written as DNA, the CDR3 is TGCGCCAGCAGCCAGTCTGGGGGCCATAACACTGAAGCTTTCTTT. Protein: CASSQSGGHNTEAFF.

This clone was detected a few times. V and J are TRBV7-6 and TRBJ2-5, with 12 bases matching TRBD2. V shed 1 base, J shed 3 bases, and the junction held 3 bases outside the gene matches. The CDR3 runs to 16 residues. Germline lookup yields CDR1 SGHVS and CDR2 FNYEAQ. The CDR3, as DNA: TGTGCCAGCAGCTTAGAGCTAGCGGGGGGGAAAGAGACCCAGTACTTC. This codes for CASSLELAGGKETQYF.

V is TRBV6-5 and J is TRBJ1-2; D gene ambiguous. With 5 bases removed from V and 4 bases from J, the gap between germline ends came to 11 bases. Germline loops: CDR1 MNHEY, CDR2 SVGAGI. The CDR3 runs 13 residues. DNA for the CDR3: TGTGCCAGCAGTCTTGGAGATTTCTATGGCTACACCTTC. Translated, it gives CASSLGDFYGYTF.

CDR3 coding DNA: TGCAGCGTTGACAGGGCGGGAGGGGATTCGTACGAGCAGTACTTC. Translation: CSVDRAGGDSYEQYF. J is TRBJ2-7 and V is TRBV29-1, with 9 bases fitting TRBD2. Trimming took 3 bases from V and 4 from J; bases not matched to a gene: 10. The length of the CDR3 is 15 residues. CDR1 is SQVTM, CDR2 ANQGSEA, per germline.

The chain uses TRBV25-1 and TRBJ2-3, with D possibly matching TRBD1 (5 bases). This CDR3 comprises 14 residues. V was pared by 2 bases and J by 4 bases, with 10 bases between. Germline loops: CDR1 MGHDK, CDR2 SYGVNS. CDR3 in amino acids: CASSEGPRADTQYF. For the CDR3, the DNA is TGTGCCAGCAGTGAAGGCCCCAGGGCAGATACGCAGTATTTT.

The V gene is TRBV7-8, the J gene TRBJ2-7; tentative D call: TRBD1 (6 bases). The length of the CDR3 is 15 residues. Germline V CDR1 and CDR2: SGHVS, FQNEAQ. V gave up 1 base and J gave up 2 bases, with 12 bases separating them. As DNA, the CDR3 is TGTGCCAGCAGCTTAGAAGGGGGTGCGACCTACGAGCAGTACTTC. Its protein is CASSLEGGATYEQYF.

The chain joins TRBV24-1 to TRBJ2-3; 11 bases match TRBD2. V was clipped by 8 bases and J by 3 bases; unmatched bases: 6. There are 15 residues in the CDR3. Germline V CDR1 and CDR2: KGHDR, SFDVKD. CDR3 region: CATNDPSGRTDTQYF. The DNA of the CDR3 is TGTGCCACCAACGATCCTAGCGGGAGGACAGATACGCAGTATTTT.